A selection of T cell receptor beta chains follows, all from one sample in a study of blood T cell repertoires in COVID-19. The assay was immunoSEQ multiplex PCR, and TCRdb's table has in-frame clones only and misses some. The sample carries fewer than 150,000 clones, less than 90% recorded once. The sequenced sample consisted of peripheral blood. These receptors were collected from a woman in her 30s who had recovered from COVID-19. The CDR3 runs from the conserved cysteine through the conserved F or W. A D gene is named only where the DNA matches it firmly. Rows give clone size only sometimes, using once, few, many, or a class for an expanded clone.

-	TRBV5-6	TRBJ2-7	-	TGTGCCAGCAGCTTGGTATCGAGGGAGCTCGAGCAGTACTTC	CASSLVSRELEQYF
once	TRBV29-1	TRBJ2-1	-	TGCAGCGTTGAAGATTTTCGGGAGTTTACCTACAATGAGCAGTTCTTC	CSVEDFREFTYNEQFF
-	TRBV7-9	TRBJ2-7	TRBD2	TGTGCCAGCAACCTAGCGGGAGCGGGTTACGAGCAGTACTTC	CASNLAGAGYEQYF
-	TRBV10-3	TRBJ2-7	TRBD1	TGTGCCATCTTCCCAGGGACAGGGATAGACGAGCAGTACTTC	CAIFPGTGIDEQYF
few	TRBV12-3/TRBV12-4	TRBJ1-1	-	TGTGCCAGCAGTAAACAGCACACTGAAGCTTTCTTT	CASSKQHTEAFF
-	TRBV15	TRBJ2-7	-	TGTGCCACCAGCAGAGCACGTGGCCACGAGCAGTACTTC	CATSRARGHEQYF
-	TRBV2	TRBJ1-2	-	TGTGCCAGCAGTGAAGTACAGTATGGCTACACCTTC	CASSEVQYGYTF
-	TRBV10-2	TRBJ2-2	-	TGCGCCAGCATCAAGCAGGGCACCGGGGAGCTGTTTTTT	CASIKQGTGELFF
few	TRBV7-3	TRBJ2-1	TRBD2	TGTGCCAGCAGCTTTGGGACTAGCGGTGATGATGAGCAGTTCTTC	CASSFGTSGDDEQFF
-	TRBV6-5	TRBJ2-3	-	TGTGCCAGCAGACTAGATTTCACAGATACGCAGTATTTT	CASRLDFTDTQYF
-	TRBV4-1	TRBJ2-3	TRBD2	TGCGCCAGCAGCCAAGATCTAAGGACTAGCGGGAGTACAGATACGCAGTATTTT	CASSQDLRTSGSTDTQYF
-	TRBV5-8	TRBJ2-5	TRBD2	TGTGCCAGCAGCCCCGACGGGGGGTACCAAGAGACCCAGTACTTC	CASSPDGGYQETQYF
-	TRBV21-1	TRBJ1-2	-	TGTGCCAGCAGCCCTCGGACAGGGTATAGACCCCCTAACTATGGCTACACCTTC	CASSPRTGYRPPNYGYTF
once	TRBV5-1	TRBJ2-3	TRBD1	TGCGCCAGCAGCCTACAGGGGGAGGCAGATACGCAGTATTTT	CASSLQGEADTQYF
-	TRBV4-1	TRBJ2-5	-	TGCGCCAGCAGCCAAGAATTCCCTAGTAGGGAGACCCAGTACTTC	CASSQEFPSRETQYF
few	TRBV4-1	TRBJ2-1	-	TGCGCCAGCAGCCAAGCAGGGGGGAGCAATGAGCAGTTCTTC	CASSQAGGSNEQFF
-	TRBV2	TRBJ1-1	-	TGTGCCAGCAAATTGGGGGCAGGGATGAACACTGAAGCTTTCTTT	CASKLGAGMNTEAFF
-	TRBV7-8	TRBJ2-5	-	TGTGCCAGCAGCTTAGGCGCGGGAGAGACCCAGTACTTC	CASSLGAGETQYF
-	TRBV14	TRBJ1-1	-	TGTGCCAGCAGCGGGCCTGGGCCCTTGAACACTGAAGCTTTCTTT	CASSGPGPLNTEAFF
-	TRBV13	TRBJ2-3	-	TGTGCCAGCAGCCCTCCGACTCGCACAGATACGCAGTATTTT	CASSPPTRTDTQYF
few	TRBV6-1	TRBJ1-6	-	TGTGCCAGCAGTGAACCGCGGGGGGACAATTCACCCCTCCACTTT	CASSEPRGDNSPLHF
once	TRBV6-5	TRBJ1-2	-	TGTGCCAGCAGTTACGAGGCCCAGGGTGCTGGCTACACCTTC	CASSYEAQGAGYTF
once	TRBV18	TRBJ2-1	TRBD2	TGTGCCAGCTCACTAGCGGGAGGCCCAGGAAAGCCTTACGAGCAGTTCTTC	CASSLAGGPGKPYEQFF
-	TRBV6-5	TRBJ2-1	-	TGTGCCAGCAGTTCCCTTGGGCAGCAGTTCTTC	CASSSLGQQFF
once	TRBV6-5	TRBJ1-1	-	TGTGCCAGCAGCAAAACAGGGAAGGACGAAGCTTTCTTT	CASSKTGKDEAFF
-	TRBV19	TRBJ1-5	-	TGTGCCAGTAGTAAAGGCATTGAGAGGAGCAATCAGCCCCAGCATTTT	CASSKGIERSNQPQHF
-	TRBV19	TRBJ2-3	-	TGTGCCAGTAGTATAGATCCTGCGACAGATACGCAGTATTTT	CASSIDPATDTQYF
-	TRBV19	TRBJ2-3	TRBD2	TGTGCCAGTAGTTCCGACGGGAGGGCGGTAGATACGCAGTATTTT	CASSSDGRAVDTQYF
few	TRBV5-6	TRBJ1-5	-	TGTGCCAGCAGCTTCGGGGGGATGGATCAGCCCCAGCATTTT	CASSFGGMDQPQHF
-	TRBV7-2	TRBJ2-2	TRBD2	TGTGCCAGCAGCCTAGGTGCGGGAGTCGGAACCGGGGAGCTGTTTTTT	CASSLGAGVGTGELFF
once	TRBV7-3	TRBJ2-7	TRBD2	TGTGCCAGCAGCTTCACCGGGACTAGTCCCGAGCAGTACTTC	CASSFTGTSPEQYF
-	TRBV15	TRBJ1-1	TRBD1	TGTGCCACCAGCAGAGGAACAGGGGGAGGTGAAGCTTTCTTT	CATSRGTGGGEAFF
-	TRBV5-4	TRBJ2-1	TRBD1	TGTGCCAGCAGCGCATCCGGGACAGCTTACAATGAGCAGTTCTTC	CASSASGTAYNEQFF
-	TRBV15	TRBJ2-7	TRBD1	TGTGCCACCAGCAGCATCCGGACAGGGAGCCACGAGCAGTACTTC	CATSSIRTGSHEQYF
-	TRBV9	TRBJ2-1	TRBD2	TGTGCCAGCAGCGTAGGAACTAGCGGGAGGAATGAGCAGTTCTTC	CASSVGTSGRNEQFF
-	TRBV6-5	TRBJ1-6	TRBD1	TGTGCCAGCACCGGGACAGGGGGATTCAATTCACCCCTCCACTTT	CASTGTGGFNSPLHF
-	TRBV5-1	TRBJ1-6	-	TGCGCCAGCTCGGGACTGAATAATTCACCCCTCCACTTT	CASSGLNNSPLHF
-	TRBV11-2	TRBJ2-1	-	TGTGCCAGCAGCTTAGGGAGGAACAATGAGCAGTTCTTC	CASSLGRNNEQFF
-	TRBV19	TRBJ2-3	-	TGTGCCAGTAGTGGAGGGCCAGGAGATACGCAGTATTTT	CASSGGPGDTQYF
-	TRBV9	TRBJ1-4	-	TGTGCCAGCAGCTCTGGACAAACCCTCTCTGAAAAACTGTTTTTT	CASSSGQTLSEKLFF
-	TRBV6-4	TRBJ1-2	TRBD1	TGTGCCAGCAGTGAGGGACAGGGAGGGAGCTATGGCTACACCTTC	CASSEGQGGSYGYTF
once	TRBV7-6	TRBJ1-6	-	TGTGCCAGCAGCTTAACGGGGGACGTTAATTCACCCCTCCACTTT	CASSLTGDVNSPLHF
-	TRBV4-1	TRBJ1-1	TRBD1	TGCGCCAGCAGCCAAGGTCCCCCGGGACAGGCGAACACTGAAGCTTTCTTT	CASSQGPPGQANTEAFF